The T cell receptor (beta chain) described here comes from a study of shared clonotypes between healthy human individuals. The germline gives CDR1 LNHNV, CDR2 YYDKDF (reference sequence). J lost 7 bases, V lost 10 bases, and 16 bases had no gene match. The CDR3 totals 15 residues. Profiled with immunoSEQ multiplex PCR; TCRdb holds only in-frame clones, not every one. The sample comprises under 2,500,000 clones, approximately 94% of which are singletons, and 0.1% to 0.15% rests with the top ten. This rearrangement joins TRBV15 to TRBJ2-3, with TRBD1 matching over 8 bases. The sample taken for sequencing was naive CD4+ T cells sorted from blood. Regarding subset: CD45RA+ positively selected. The TCR originated in a man between 18 and 35 years old in good health. DNA for the CDR3: TGTGCCATCCGGGCAATGGACAGGGATGTGAATACGCAGTATTTT. Its translation is CAIRAMDRDVNTQYF. Drawing the rest from reference TRBV15 and TRBJ2-3, the complete variable domain is DAMVIQNPRYQVTQFGKPVTLSCSQTLNHNVMYWYQQKSSQAPKLLFHYYDKDFNNEADTPDNFQSRRPNTSFCFLDIRSPGLGDTAMYLCAIRAMDRDVNTQYFGPGTRLTVL.